Below, 32 T cell receptor beta chains from the same sample are listed, as sequenced in a study of control samples from healthy donors and cancer patients. Generated by immunoSEQ multiplex PCR, the TCRdb table keeps only in-frame clones and is missing some. The profile shows around 94,000 clones, around nine tenths of them singletons. The source material was blood. All receptors come from a woman younger than 30 in good health.

This clone was seen a handful of times. Different DNA sequences within this sample yield the same CDR3. This chain joins TRBV12-3 or TRBV12-4 and TRBJ2-5, with D perhaps matching TRBD1 (5 bases). The length of the CDR3 is 13 residues. V was shortened by 3 bases and J by 3 bases, with 8 bases between the two germline ends. CDR3 nucleotide sequence: TGTGCCAGCAGTTTGGGCAGGGAAGAGACCCAGTACTTC. This sequence encodes CASSLGREETQYF.

Comments on this clone: One end of the junction is discordant with germline, which a read error may explain. The rearrangement joins TRBV2 to TRBJ2-3, with a weak D call TRBD1 (5 bases). CDR1 SNHLY and CDR2 FYNNEI come from the germline V gene. This CDR3 has 14 residues. CDR3 in amino acids: CVSSPQGTTDTQYF. CDR3 DNA: TGTGTCAGCAGTCCGCAGGGAACCACAGATACGCAGTATTTT.

The chain is built from TRBV4-1 and TRBJ1-1, with D maybe TRBD1 (6 bases). The V end lost 5 bases, the J end lost 1 base, and 17 bases lay between the germline ends. CDR3 length: 16 amino acids. Germline V gives CDR1 MGHRA, CDR2 YSYEKL. In DNA form, the CDR3 reads TGCGCCAGCAGCGACCACTACAGGGAGAAGAACACTGAAGCTTTCTTT. It codes for CASSDHYREKNTEAFF.

The genes are TRBV5-1 and TRBJ1-1; TRBD1 agrees at 9 bases. The germline V gene has CDR1 SGHRS and CDR2 YFSETQ. CDR3 length equals 16 residues. Unmatched junction bases numbered 7, after V lost 4 bases and J lost 0 bases. CDR3 residues: CASSPGQGIMNTEAFF. DNA of the CDR3: TGCGCCAGCAGCCCGGGACAGGGAATCATGAACACTGAAGCTTTCTTT.

V gene TRBV3-1 (or the pseudogene TRBV3-2) combines with J gene TRBJ1-1, with a weak D call TRBD1 (6 bases). Trimming cost V 2 bases and J 5 bases, with 9 bases left between them. The CDR3 has 13 amino acids. Per germline, CDR1 LGHDT and CDR2 YNNKEL (reference sequence). Written as DNA, the CDR3 is TGTGCCAGCAGCCAATGGGACATTACTGAAGCTTTCTTT. The encoded protein is CASSQWDITEAFF.

J is TRBJ2-3 and V is TRBV4-1, with D perhaps TRBD1 or TRBD2 (5 bases each). The V end was cut by 5 bases, the J end by 2 bases, with 17 bases between. The CDR3 extends over 16 amino acids. Germline values: CDR1 MGHRA, CDR2 YSYEKL. The CDR3 here is CASSYLSGASTDTQYF. The CDR3 bases are TGCGCCAGCAGCTATCTCTCCGGGGCCTCCACAGATACGCAGTATTTT.

This chain joins TRBV6-1 and TRBJ1-2, with D hard to call. Trimming took 3 bases from V and 6 from J, leaving 5 bases between them. CDR1 MNHNS and CDR2 SASEGT come from the germline V gene. CDR3 length: 11 residues. The CDR3 nucleotides read TGTGCCAGCAGTGATTTCGATGGCTACACCTTC. This sequence encodes CASSDFDGYTF.

This chain joins TRBV7-9 and TRBJ2-1, with TRBD2 matching 12 bases. This CDR3 has 15 amino acids. Germline CDR1 is SEHNR and CDR2 is FQNEAQ (reference sequence). V lost 5 bases, J lost 6 bases, and 5 bases stayed unmatched. The CDR3 nucleotides read TGTGCCAGCAGCCTTGCGACTAGCGGGGGCAATGAGCAGTTCTTC. It specifies CASSLATSGGNEQFF.

This sequence joins TRBV12-5 and TRBJ1-2; TRBD1 matches 7 bases. The CDR3 contains 12 residues. With 6 bases clipped from V and 8 bases from J, the junction kept 6 bases outside the gene matches. Per germline, CDR1 LGHNT and CDR2 FRNRAP. CDR3 protein: CASGDRVYGYTF. CDR3 in DNA: TGTGCTAGTGGCGACAGGGTTTACGGCTACACCTTC.

The chain combines TRBV9 with TRBJ2-4; D might be TRBD1 (6 bases). Germline V lookup: CDR1 SGDLS, CDR2 YYNGEE. Trimming left V 3 bases short and J 8 bases short, with 15 bases between. This CDR3 spans 14 amino acids. The CDR3 here is CASSAKTGWDIQYF. In nucleotides, the CDR3 is TGTGCCAGCAGCGCTAAAACAGGGTGGGACATTCAGTACTTC.

This clone was counted a single time. The chain uses TRBV12-3 or TRBV12-4 and TRBJ1-5; the D is unclear. This CDR3 region has 13 residues. The V end was cut by 4 bases, the J end by 0 bases, with 4 bases between. Written as DNA, the CDR3 is TGTGCCAGCAGTTATAATAGCAATCAGCCCCAGCATTTT. This codes for CASSYNSNQPQHF.

Only a few counts were recorded for this clone. The rearrangement links TRBV7-3 to TRBJ1-1; unclear D gene. CDR1 and CDR2 from the germline V gene are SGHTA and FQGTGA. The CDR3 is made up of 13 amino acids. The V end was cut by 5 bases, the J end by 6 bases, with 13 bases between. This CDR3 reads CASSPTPGAEAFF. CDR3 nucleotides: TGTGCCAGCAGCCCTACACCCGGCGCTGAAGCTTTCTTT. The full variable domain, its missing parts supplied by reference TRBV7-3 and TRBJ1-1, is GAGVSQTPSNKVTEKGKYVELRCDPISGHTALYWYRQSLGQGPEFLIYFQGTGAADDSGLPNDRFFAVRPEGSVSTLKIQRTERGDSAVYLCASSPTPGAEAFFGQGTRLTVV.

The chain is built from TRBV25-1 and TRBJ2-2, with D maybe TRBD2 (6 bases). Germline CDR1 reads MGHDK; CDR2 reads SYGVNS. CDR3 length equals 17 residues. Trimming pared 7 bases from V and 2 bases from J, leaving 20 bases between. Here the CDR3 DNA reads TGTGCCAGCACTGGACTAACCAACCTGAAAAACACCGGGGAGCTGTTTTTT. Its translation: CASTGLTNLKNTGELFF.

This clone was detected a few times. This chain joins TRBV3-1 (or the pseudogene TRBV3-2) and TRBJ2-3; no firm D call. This CDR3 spans 12 amino acids. V lost 4 bases, J lost 6 bases, and 8 bases lay in between. Germline assignment: CDR1 LGHDT and CDR2 YNNKEL (reference sequence). Written as DNA, the CDR3 is TGTGCCAGCAGCCTTTCGAGGGATACGCAGTATTTT. Its translation is CASSLSRDTQYF.

The CDR3 coding sequence is TGTGCCACCAGCAGAGGGGGGGGACAGGCCCTAAGGGGCTCCTACAATGAGCAGTTCTTC. It translates to CATSRGGGQALRGSYNEQFF. The V gene is TRBV15, the J gene TRBJ2-1; a possible D gene is TRBD1 (8 bases). The V end lost 1 base, the J end lost 0 bases, and 22 bases lay between the germline ends. CDR1 is LNHNV, CDR2 YYDKDF, per germline (reference sequence). This CDR3 has 20 amino acids. The variable domain in full, with the rest retrieved from reference TRBV15 and TRBJ2-1, is DAMVIQNPRYQVTQFGKPVTLSCSQTLNHNVMYWYQQKSSQAPKLLFHYYDKDFNNEADTPDNFQSRRPNTSFCFLDIRSPGLGDTAMYLCATSRGGGQALRGSYNEQFFGPGTRLTVL.

This chain links TRBV5-1 with TRBJ2-2; D call uncertain. The CDR3 runs to 16 residues. V lost 0 bases and J lost 0, with 9 bases in between. Germline V gives CDR1 SGHRS, CDR2 YFSETQ. CDR3: CASSLALTANTGELFF. The CDR3 coding sequence is TGCGCCAGCAGCTTGGCCCTTACCGCGAACACCGGGGAGCTGTTTTTT.

For the CDR3, the DNA is TGTGCCAGCAGGGACACAGGAGACTCTGGAAACACCATATATTTT. Its translation is CASRDTGDSGNTIYF. The chain links TRBV6-6 to TRBJ1-3, with D tentatively TRBD1 (5 bases). The germline V and J ends were trimmed by 6 bases and 0 bases, with 12 bases remaining between them. CDR3 length: 15 amino acids. Germline CDR1 MNHNY, CDR2 SVGAGI (reference sequence).

This chain uses TRBV7-9 with TRBJ1-2; D not certain. V was shortened by 0 bases and J by 7 bases, with 12 bases between the two germline ends. The CDR3 has 14 amino acids. Germline CDR1 SEHNR, CDR2 FQNEAQ (reference sequence). In DNA form, the CDR3 reads TGTGCCAGCAGCTTAGCGGCGCAGGTCCGTGGCTACACCTTC. It specifies CASSLAAQVRGYTF.

The chain joins TRBV3-1 (or the pseudogene TRBV3-2) to TRBJ2-7; maybe TRBD2 (5 bases). V shed 4 bases and J shed 7 bases, with 14 bases lying between them. The CDR3 is made up of 13 amino acids. Per germline, CDR1 LGHDT and CDR2 YNNKEL (reference sequence). CDR3 sequence (DNA): TGTGCCAGCAGCCGGGAGTTCCAAACGGAGCAGTACTTC. As protein: CASSREFQTEQYF.

The chain is built from TRBV6-5 and TRBJ2-3; no reliable D call. The V gene's germline CDR1 is MNHEY and CDR2 SVGAGI. This CDR3 has 13 amino acids. Here the CDR3 reads CASGDVHGDTQYF. CDR3 nucleotide sequence: TGTGCTTCCGGAGATGTACACGGCGATACGCAGTATTTT.

V gene TRBV7-9 combines with J gene TRBJ1-1; D is uncertain. Looked up from germline, CDR1 is SEHNR and CDR2 is FQNEAQ (reference sequence). Trimming removed 11 bases at V and 4 bases at J, with 14 bases between. The CDR3 is 12 residues long. Here the CDR3 DNA reads TGTGCCCTAAAGCCCCGGGGCACTGAAGCTTTCTTT. Its protein is CALKPRGTEAFF.

This clone was observed a single time. The chain carries TRBV3-1 (or the pseudogene TRBV3-2) and TRBJ2-3; TRBD2 matches at 7 bases. The CDR3 has 15 amino acids. Germline lookup yields CDR1 LGHDT and CDR2 YNNKEL (reference sequence). V shed 3 bases and J 2 bases; nucleotides not matched to a gene: 5. The CDR3 reads CASSHSGLVTDTQYF. The CDR3 region has the DNA TGTGCCAGCAGCCATTCAGGACTAGTCACAGATACGCAGTATTTT.

The chain has TRBV19 and TRBJ1-1; D is possibly TRBD1 (5 bases). In germline, CDR1 is LNHDA, CDR2 SQIVND (reference sequence). V was trimmed by 4 bases and J by 1 base, leaving 10 bases between them. The CDR3 covers 14 residues. CDR3 protein: CASSTDGTNTEAFF. CDR3 sequence (DNA): TGTGCCAGTAGTACCGACGGGACGAACACTGAAGCTTTCTTT.

The chain's CDR3 is CASSPGQGLNYGYTF. CDR3 in DNA: TGTGCCAGCAGTCCCGGACAGGGGTTAAACTATGGCTACACCTTC. V is TRBV6-5 and J is TRBJ1-2; 9 bases are a match to TRBD1. V was pared by 5 bases and J by 2 bases, with 6 bases of the junction left unmatched. Germline CDR1 and CDR2: MNHEY and SVGAGI. The CDR3 extends over 15 amino acids.

This clone was found once. The V and J genes are TRBV12-5 and TRBJ2-6; 10 nucleotides line up with TRBD1. CDR3 length equals 19 residues. V lost 0 bases, J lost 1 base, and 6 bases stayed unmatched. In germline, CDR1 is LGHNT, CDR2 FRNRAP. The CDR3 protein is CASGLVLGTGVSGANVLTF. DNA for the CDR3: TGTGCTAGTGGTTTGGTACTCGGGACAGGGGTATCTGGGGCCAACGTCCTGACTTTC.

The chain recombines TRBV5-1 with TRBJ1-2, with a weak D call TRBD1 (5 bases). The V and J ends lost 4 bases and 5 bases respectively, with 15 bases between them. There are 14 residues in the CDR3. Looked up from germline, CDR1 is SGHRS and CDR2 is YFSETQ. The CDR3 region has the DNA TGCGCCAGCAGCACGACCGGGACCCCTTATGGCTACACCTTC. This translates into CASSTTGTPYGYTF.

The J gene is TRBJ1-4, the V gene TRBV30; a possible D gene is TRBD1 (6 bases). Trimming shortened V by 5 bases and J by 4 bases, and 14 bases separated the two germline ends. This CDR3 region has 14 residues. Germline V gives CDR1 GTSNPN, CDR2 SVGIG (reference sequence). The CDR3 spells CAWCPGDHNEKLFF. CDR3 nucleotides: TGTGCCTGGTGCCCAGGGGACCATAATGAAAAACTGTTTTTT.

This clone showed up just once. The junction differs from germline at one of its ends, possibly a read error. J is TRBJ2-1 and V is TRBV6-5, with 10 nucleotides matching TRBD2. Per the germline V gene, CDR1 is MNHEY and CDR2 is SVGAGI. The CDR3 sequence is 15 residues long. The CDR3 protein is CASSDSSGGINEQFF. CDR3 nucleotides: TGTGCCAGCAGTGACTCTAGCGGGGGTATCAATGAGCAGTTCTTC.

This clone was picked up one time. CDR3 nucleotide sequence: TGTGCCAGTAGAGGGGGGTTTGGGGATAGTCAGCCCCAGCATTTT. Encoded protein: CASRGGFGDSQPQHF. The rearrangement uses TRBV19 and TRBJ1-5; perhaps TRBD1 as D (6 bases). The CDR3 is 15 amino acids. Germline lookup yields CDR1 LNHDA and CDR2 SQIVND (reference sequence). Trimming removed 6 bases from V and 6 bases from J, with 18 bases in between.

The CDR3 nucleotides are TGCGCCAGCAGCCCGGGGGACAGTGGAGGCCGGGAGGCCCAGTACTTC. Amino acids: CASSPGDSGGREAQYF. The V call is TRBV5-1, the J call TRBJ2-5; the D call may be TRBD1 or TRBD2 (7 bases each). Trimming took 4 bases from V and 9 from J, leaving 25 bases between them. Germline CDR1 SGHRS, CDR2 YFSETQ. CDR3 length: 16 residues. The variable domain in full, completed from reference TRBV5-1 and TRBJ2-5, reads KAGVTQTPRYLIKTRGQQVTLSCSPISGHRSVSWYQQTPGQGLQFLFEYFSETQRNKGNFPGRFSGRQFSNSRSEMNVSTLELGDSALYLCASSPGDSGGREAQYFGPGTRLLVL.

This chain uses TRBV5-4 with TRBJ1-4; TRBD1 might be the D (5 bases). This CDR3 has 16 residues. CDR1 and CDR2 from the germline V gene are SGHNT and YYREEE (reference sequence). V was shortened by 1 base and J by 5 bases, with 15 bases between the two germline ends. The CDR3 DNA reads TGTGCCAGCAGCTTGTGGGGTGGGGGAGCAAATGAAAAACTGTTTTTT. Translation: CASSLWGGGANEKLFF.

This clone was seen a handful of times. The chain is built from TRBV19 and TRBJ1-1, with D maybe TRBD1 (5 bases). The germline V gene has CDR1 LNHDA and CDR2 SQIVND (reference sequence). The CDR3 is made up of 13 amino acids. V was trimmed by 6 bases and J by 4 bases, leaving 12 bases between them. CDR3 residues: CASSNGGTTEAFF. The CDR3 nucleotides are TGTGCCAGTAGCAATGGAGGGACCACTGAAGCTTTCTTT.